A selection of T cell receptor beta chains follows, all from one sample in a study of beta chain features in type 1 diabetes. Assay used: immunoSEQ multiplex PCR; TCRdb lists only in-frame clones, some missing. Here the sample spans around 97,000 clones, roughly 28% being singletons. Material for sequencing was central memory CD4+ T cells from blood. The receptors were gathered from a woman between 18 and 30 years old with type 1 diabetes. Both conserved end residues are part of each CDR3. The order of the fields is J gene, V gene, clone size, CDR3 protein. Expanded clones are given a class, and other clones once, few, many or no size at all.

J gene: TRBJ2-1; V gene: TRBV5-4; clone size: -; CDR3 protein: CASSSRRQGGDNEQFF
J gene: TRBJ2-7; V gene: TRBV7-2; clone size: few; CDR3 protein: CASSLRLASLSYEQYF
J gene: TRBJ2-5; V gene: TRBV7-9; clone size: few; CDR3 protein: CASSLVGAAQETQYF
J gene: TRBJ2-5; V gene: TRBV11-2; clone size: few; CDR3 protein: CASSLSVGLGQETQYF
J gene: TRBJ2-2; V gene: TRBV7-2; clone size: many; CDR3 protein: CASSSGGVVGELFF
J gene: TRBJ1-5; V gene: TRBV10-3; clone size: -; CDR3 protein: CAISVKGGNQPQHF
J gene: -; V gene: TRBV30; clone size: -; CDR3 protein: CACPGTGPSYEQYF
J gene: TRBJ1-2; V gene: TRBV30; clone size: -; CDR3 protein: CAWSVSYGYTF
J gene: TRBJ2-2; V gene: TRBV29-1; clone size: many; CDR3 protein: CSVSKLGQVYTGELFF
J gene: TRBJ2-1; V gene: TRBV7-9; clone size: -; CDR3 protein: CASSLARVLAGHNEQFF
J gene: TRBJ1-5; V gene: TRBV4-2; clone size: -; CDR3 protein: CASSQDLTTGKNQPQHF
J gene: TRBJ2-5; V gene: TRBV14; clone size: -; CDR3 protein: CASSHRENRGWETQYF
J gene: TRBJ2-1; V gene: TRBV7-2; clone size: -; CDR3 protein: CASSLGTGGNEQFF
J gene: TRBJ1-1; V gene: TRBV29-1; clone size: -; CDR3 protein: CSVEVGTSNTEAFF